The 10 T cell receptor beta chains presented below share a single source sample, sequenced in a study of shared clonotypes between healthy human individuals. Clones were sequenced by immunoSEQ multiplex PCR, and TCRdb holds only the in-frame ones, with some missing. The sample records some 1.4 million clones, around 97% being singletons. Sequencing was carried out using naive CD4+ T cells sorted from blood. Documented subset: CD45RA+ positively selected. Receptor source: a man in his thirties or forties in good health.

The chain recombines TRBV7-2 with TRBJ2-1, with TRBD2 matching over 16 bases. Trimming took 2 bases from V and 1 from J; bases not matched to a gene: 5. This CDR3 has 19 residues. Germline CDR1 SGHTA, CDR2 FQGNSA. CDR3 region: CASSLTGLAGGRSYNEQFF. CDR3 coding DNA: TGTGCCAGCAGCTTAACGGGACTAGCGGGAGGGCGGTCCTACAATGAGCAGTTCTTC.

The rearrangement joins TRBV5-6 to TRBJ2-2, with 8 bases matching TRBD1. Germline V CDR1 and CDR2: SGHDT, YYEEEE. After removal of 4 bases from V and 4 bases from J, the junction contained 12 bases not matched to a gene. There are 17 residues in the CDR3. For the CDR3, the DNA is TGTGCCAGCAGCAGGGGCACAGCAGGGGGCGTCACCGGGGAGCTGTTTTTT. This sequence encodes CASSRGTAGGVTGELFF.

The chain combines TRBV5-4 with TRBJ2-7; D is possibly TRBD2 (7 bases). The CDR3 has 15 residues. Germline-derived CDR1 and CDR2 are SGHNT and YYREEE (reference sequence). Deletions cut 4 bases from V and 9 bases from J, with 23 bases between. The CDR3 spells CASSLEGGTLRAQYF. The CDR3 DNA sequence: TGTGCCAGCAGCCTCGAGGGGGGGACTCTACGAGCGCAGTACTTC.

The chain links TRBV10-3 to TRBJ1-4, with D possibly matching TRBD1 (5 bases). Germline CDR1 is ENHRY and CDR2 is SYGVKD. V lost 9 bases and J 2 bases, leaving 10 bases between the germline ends. The length of the CDR3 is 13 residues. The CDR3 sequence is CAIKEGTNEKLFF. The CDR3 bases are TGTGCCATTAAAGAGGGGACTAATGAAAAACTGTTTTTT.

The chain links TRBV5-6 to TRBJ1-1; unclear D gene. Deletions cut 1 base from V and 2 bases from J, with 9 bases between. Germline V gene lookup returns CDR1 SGHDT and CDR2 YYEEEE. The CDR3 length is 14 residues. CDR3 sequence (DNA): TGTGCCAGCAGCTTGCGAGGACCCAACACTGAAGCTTTCTTT. Its translation: CASSLRGPNTEAFF.

This chain connects TRBV6-6 to TRBJ1-5; 7 bases align to TRBD1. Trimming at V came to 0 bases and at J to 4 bases, leaving 3 bases not matched to a gene. The CDR3 length is 15 residues. Germline V CDR1 and CDR2: MNHNY, SVGAGI (reference sequence). The CDR3 nucleotides read TGTGCCAGCAGTTACTCCGGACAGGAAAATCAGCCCCAGCATTTT. It is translated as CASSYSGQENQPQHF.

The V and J genes are TRBV7-8 and TRBJ2-7; TRBD1 might be the D (6 bases). V lost 3 bases and J 0 bases, leaving 12 bases between the germline ends. CDR1 and CDR2 from the germline V gene are SGHVS and FQNEAQ. The CDR3 is made up of 15 amino acids. CDR3 nucleotide sequence: TGTGCCAGCAGCTTCAGCCGGGACAACTCCTACGAGCAGTACTTC. Its translation is CASSFSRDNSYEQYF. Full variable domain (outside the CDR3, taken from reference TRBV7-8 and TRBJ2-7): GAGVSQSPRYKVAKRGQDVALRCDPISGHVSLFWYQQALGQGPEFLTYFQNEAQLDKSGLPSDRFFAERPEGSVSTLKIQRTQQEDSAVYLCASSFSRDNSYEQYFGPGTRLTVT.

The chain links TRBV5-4 to TRBJ2-7, with D possibly matching TRBD1 (5 bases). CDR1 is SGHNT, CDR2 YYREEE, per germline (reference sequence). The CDR3 length is 12 residues. V gave up 4 bases and J gave up 4 bases, with 9 bases separating them. The chain's CDR3 is CASSIQGYEQYF. CDR3 DNA: TGTGCCAGCAGCATCCAGGGTTACGAGCAGTACTTC. The full variable domain, with the rest looked up from reference TRBV5-4 and TRBJ2-7, is ETGVTQSPTHLIKTRGQQVTLRCSSQSGHNTVSWYQQALGQGPQFIFQYYREEENGRGNFPPRFSGLQFPNYSSELNVNALELDDSALYLCASSIQGYEQYFGPGTRLTVT.

The chain has TRBV7-9 and TRBJ2-5, with 11 bases fitting TRBD2. Trimming removed 0 bases from V and 2 bases from J; junction bases left unmatched: 11. This CDR3 region has 19 residues. The germline gives CDR1 SEHNR, CDR2 FQNEAQ (reference sequence). The CDR3 region has the DNA TGTGCCAGCAGCTTAGCTGGACTAGCGGGTGTTGGGGTGCAAGAGACCCAGTACTTC. Protein: CASSLAGLAGVGVQETQYF.

This clone occurred once. The chain employs TRBV5-4 and TRBJ1-4; 7 bases line up with TRBD1. The CDR3 length is 13 residues. The junction had 2 bases not matched to a gene; V was cut back by 4 bases and J by 5 bases. From germline, CDR1 is SGHNT and CDR2 YYREEE (reference sequence). In DNA form, the CDR3 reads TGTGCCAGCAGCAGGGGGCCAAATGAAAAACTGTTTTTT. It specifies CASSRGPNEKLFF.